The next 28 T cell receptor beta chains were all read from a single sample in a study of T cell responses to AZD1222 COVID-19 vaccine. Data came from immunoSEQ multiplex PCR; TCRdb stores just in-frame clones and leaves some out. The sample lists around 80,000 clones, around 93% occurring once. The specimen was peripheral blood, collected 28 days after the second AZD1222 dose. These receptors came from an adult who received the AZD1222 COVID-19 vaccine.

V gene TRBV28 combines with J gene TRBJ1-3; D uncertain. Germline values: CDR1 MDHEN, CDR2 SYDVKM. Trimming shortened V by 5 bases and J by 4 bases, and 21 bases separated the two germline ends. CDR3 length: 17 residues. CDR3 sequence (DNA): TGTGCCAGCAGTGAGTCATGGAGGAGAAGCTCCGGAAACACCATATATTTT. Translated: CASSESWRRSSGNTIYF.

The V and J genes are TRBV7-2 and TRBJ1-2, with 9 nucleotides matching TRBD1. The germline V gene encodes CDR1 SGHTA and CDR2 FQGNSA. CDR3 length: 14 amino acids. V lost 0 bases to trimming and J lost 5 bases; unmatched junction nucleotides: 1. CDR3 residues: CASSLAGTGYGYTF. The DNA for the CDR3 is TGTGCCAGCAGCTTAGCCGGGACAGGGTATGGCTACACCTTC.

As DNA, the CDR3 is TGTGCCAGCAGCCAAATGACAAACACCGGGGAGCTGTTTTTT. This gives the protein CASSQMTNTGELFF. The chain joins TRBV3-1 (or the pseudogene TRBV3-2) to TRBJ2-2; D unresolved. Trimming stripped 2 bases from V and 2 bases from J, with 6 bases between. The CDR3 length is 14 residues. The V gene's germline CDR1 is LGHDT and CDR2 YNNKEL (reference sequence).

J is TRBJ2-1 and V is TRBV27; 13 nucleotides match TRBD2. The V gene's germline CDR1 is MNHEY and CDR2 SMNVEV (reference sequence). CDR3 length: 15 amino acids. Trimming removed 3 bases from V and 12 bases from J; junction bases left unmatched: 8. The CDR3, as DNA: TGTGCCAGCAGTTTTCTTACTAGCGGGAGGGGGGGGCAGTTCTTC. Amino acid sequence: CASSFLTSGRGGQFF.

This chain connects TRBV18 to TRBJ2-3; 11 bases line up with TRBD2. This CDR3 contains 17 residues. With 0 bases clipped from V and 2 bases from J, the junction kept 4 bases outside the gene matches. CDR1 is KGHSH, CDR2 LQKENI, per germline. The CDR3 protein is CASSPPTSGSNTDTQYF. The CDR3 DNA sequence: TGTGCCAGCTCACCACCAACTAGCGGGAGCAACACAGATACGCAGTATTTT.

This clone was seen only once. The CDR3 DNA reads TGTGCCAGCAGCCCCGCTCTCTATGGCTACACCTTC. Protein product: CASSPALYGYTF. The chain links TRBV6-6 to TRBJ1-2, with D unresolved. V was pared by 6 bases and J by 4 bases, with 9 bases between. The germline V gene has CDR1 MNHNY and CDR2 SVGAGI (reference sequence). CDR3 length equals 12 residues.

The chain has TRBV19 and TRBJ1-6; 7 nucleotides line up with TRBD1. Trimming cost V 3 bases and J 9 bases; bases outside gene matches: 5. This CDR3 has 14 residues. In germline, CDR1 is LNHDA, CDR2 SQIVND (reference sequence). This chain's CDR3 is CASSMTGLASPLHF. CDR3 sequence (DNA): TGTGCCAGTAGTATGACAGGGCTGGCTTCACCCCTCCACTTT. The variable domain in full, with the rest retrieved from reference TRBV19 and TRBJ1-6, is DGGITQSPKYLFRKEGQNVTLSCEQNLNHDAMYWYRQDPGQGLRLIYYSQIVNDFQKGDIAEGYSVSREKKESFPLTVTSAQKNPTAFYLCASSMTGLASPLHFGNGTRLTVT.

This clone has only one observation. This chain connects TRBV3-1 (or the pseudogene TRBV3-2) to TRBJ1-1, with D possibly matching TRBD1 (6 bases). V was clipped by 3 bases and J by 0 bases, with 11 bases between them. The CDR3 loop spans 15 amino acids. Germline CDR1 and CDR2: LGHDT and YNNKEL (reference sequence). CDR3 bases: TGTGCCAGCAGCCAGGGGGGACACATGAACACTGAAGCTTTCTTT. Its protein is CASSQGGHMNTEAFF.

This clone was detected only once. The CDR3 loop is CASSNRTSRNTGELFF. As DNA, the CDR3 is TGTGCCAGCAGTAATCGGACCTCGAGGAACACCGGGGAGCTGTTTTTT. This chain links TRBV27 with TRBJ2-2; no firm D call. Germline CDR1 reads MNHEY; CDR2 reads SMNVEV (reference sequence). This CDR3 contains 16 residues. V shed 5 bases and J shed 1 base, with 14 bases lying between them.

The chain has TRBV5-8 and TRBJ1-5; a weak D match, TRBD1 (6 bases). CDR3 length equals 14 residues. Trimming removed 6 bases at V and 4 bases at J, with 14 bases between. Germline lookup yields CDR1 SGHTS and CDR2 YDEGEE. The CDR3 loop is CASNLDRSNQPQHF. The CDR3, as DNA: TGTGCCAGCAACCTCGACAGGAGTAATCAGCCCCAGCATTTT.

The chain carries TRBV6-2 or TRBV6-3 and TRBJ1-5; 7 positions agree with TRBD1. V lost 2 bases, J lost 4 bases, and 5 bases stayed unmatched. CDR3 length: 15 residues. Germline V gene data show CDR1 as MNHEY and CDR2 as SVGEGT. DNA of the CDR3: TGTGCCAGCAGTTACGGGACAGTCTTTAATCAGCCCCAGCATTTT. As protein: CASSYGTVFNQPQHF.

V usage is TRBV28 and J usage is TRBJ2-3; tentative D call: TRBD2 (5 bases). The germline gives CDR1 MDHEN, CDR2 SYDVKM. This CDR3 has 16 amino acids. Trimming removed 5 bases from V and 4 bases from J, with 19 bases in between. The chain's CDR3 is CASSQTDFPLADTQYF. CDR3 bases: TGTGCCAGCAGTCAAACGGACTTCCCCTTGGCAGATACGCAGTATTTT.

The rearrangement uses TRBV28 and TRBJ2-6, with D tentatively TRBD2 (7 bases). This CDR3 is built from 16 residues. The germline CDR1 and CDR2 sequences are MDHEN and SYDVKM. Trimming left V 3 bases short and J 4 bases short, with 13 bases between. This chain's CDR3 is CASSFGGRSGANVLTF. CDR3 DNA: TGTGCCAGCAGTTTCGGGGGGCGTTCAGGGGCCAACGTCCTGACTTTC.

V and J are TRBV5-1 and TRBJ1-3; no definite D call. Deletions cut 4 bases from V and 0 bases from J, with 11 bases between. This CDR3 spans 15 amino acids. Per germline, CDR1 SGHRS and CDR2 YFSETQ. CDR3 coding DNA: TGCGCCAGCAGCCCCCGGACGGGCTCTGGAAACACCATATATTTT. Its translation is CASSPRTGSGNTIYF.

J is TRBJ2-2 and V is TRBV3-1 (or the pseudogene TRBV3-2), with D perhaps assigned TRBD1 or TRBD2 (5 bases each). Looked up from germline, CDR1 is LGHDT and CDR2 is YNNKEL (reference sequence). The CDR3 is 15 amino acids. V lost 4 bases, J lost 6 bases, and 15 bases lay in between. The CDR3 DNA sequence: TGTGCCAGCAGCCGTATGGCCGGGGACGCCGGGGAGCTGTTTTTT. Its protein is CASSRMAGDAGELFF.

V gene TRBV14 combines with J gene TRBJ2-1; D may be TRBD2 (6 bases). Germline V gene data show CDR1 as SGHDN and CDR2 as FVKESK. Trimming took 0 bases from V and 7 from J, leaving 19 bases between them. The CDR3 has 17 residues. CDR3 protein: CASSQDYNSGGRNEQFF. The CDR3 DNA sequence: TGTGCCAGCAGCCAAGATTATAATAGCGGAGGTAGGAATGAGCAGTTCTTC.

The V and J genes are TRBV5-1 and TRBJ2-2, with 7 bases fitting TRBD2. J was trimmed by 2 bases and V by 2 bases; bases with no gene match: 3. Germline CDR1 and CDR2: SGHRS and YFSETQ. The length of the CDR3 is 15 residues. In nucleotides, the CDR3 is TGCGCCAGCAGCTTTGGCGGGGGTAACACCGGGGAGCTGTTTTTT. This codes for CASSFGGGNTGELFF.

This chain joins TRBV7-2 and TRBJ1-1; D is ambiguous. The CDR3 spans 14 residues. Between the trimmed V and J ends, which lost 6 bases and 7 bases, there was a span of 18 bases. The germline CDR1 and CDR2 sequences are SGHTA and FQGNSA. CDR3 nucleotide sequence: TGTGCCAGCAGTCTATTCGGGATTAGTGGTGAAGCTTTCTTT. This translates into CASSLFGISGEAFF.

V is TRBV28 and J is TRBJ1-3; maybe TRBD1 (6 bases). V was shortened by 5 bases and J by 6 bases, with 11 bases between the two germline ends. The CDR3 consists of 13 residues. Per germline, CDR1 MDHEN and CDR2 SYDVKM. Here the CDR3 DNA reads TGTGCCAGCAGTAAAACAGGGATAAACACCATATATTTT. Translating gives CASSKTGINTIYF.

The chain is built from TRBV5-4 and TRBJ2-1; 10 bases align to TRBD2. The CDR3 covers 18 residues. Germline CDR1 reads SGHNT; CDR2 reads YYREEE (reference sequence). The V gene end was trimmed by 3 bases and the J gene end by 0 bases; junction bases not matched to a gene: 9. The CDR3 coding sequence is TGTGCCAGCAGCTCTTATAGCGGGAGGCCCATCTCCTACAATGAGCAGTTCTTC. It encodes CASSSYSGRPISYNEQFF. Combining the CDR3 with reference TRBV5-4 and TRBJ2-1 gives the whole variable domain ETGVTQSPTHLIKTRGQQVTLRCSSQSGHNTVSWYQQALGQGPQFIFQYYREEENGRGNFPPRFSGLQFPNYSSELNVNALELDDSALYLCASSSYSGRPISYNEQFFGPGTRLTVL.

The genes are TRBV12-3 or TRBV12-4 and TRBJ2-7; tentatively, D is TRBD2 (6 bases). Trimming stripped 3 bases from V and 6 bases from J, with 12 bases between. The CDR3 sequence is 13 residues long. As DNA, the CDR3 is TGTGCCAGCAGTTTGAGCCGGGGGATCGAGCAGTACTTC. Translated, it gives CASSLSRGIEQYF.

V is TRBV28 and J is TRBJ2-1; 10 bases agree with TRBD2. The germline V gene encodes CDR1 MDHEN and CDR2 SYDVKM. V dropped 7 bases and J dropped 4; count of bases not matched to a gene: 4. The length of the CDR3 is 14 residues. The CDR3 loop is CASIGLADYNEQFF. In DNA form, the CDR3 reads TGTGCCAGCATCGGACTAGCGGATTACAATGAGCAGTTCTTC.

The chain is built from TRBV28 and TRBJ1-5; D possibly corresponds to TRBD1 (5 bases). The germline gives CDR1 MDHEN, CDR2 SYDVKM. This CDR3 region has 14 residues. V was clipped by 5 bases and J by 7 bases, with 15 bases between them. Here the CDR3 DNA reads TGTGCCAGCAGTCTCACGGACACCGGACAGCCCCAGCATTTT. It yields the protein CASSLTDTGQPQHF. The variable domain in full, with the rest retrieved from reference TRBV28 and TRBJ1-5, is DVKVTQSSRYLVKRTGEKVFLECVQDMDHENMFWYRQDPGLGLRLIYFSYDVKMKEKGDIPEGYSVSREKKERFSLILESASTNQTSMYLCASSLTDTGQPQHFGDGTRLSIL.

The V gene is TRBV30, the J gene TRBJ1-4; 8 nucleotides line up with TRBD1. This CDR3 has 19 residues. V lost 0 bases to trimming and J lost 5 bases; unmatched junction nucleotides: 17. Germline V gives CDR1 GTSNPN, CDR2 SVGIG (reference sequence). This CDR3 is CAWSVPFSARGLLNEKLFF. DNA for the CDR3: TGTGCCTGGAGTGTACCTTTTTCGGCCAGGGGGCTCCTCAATGAAAAACTGTTTTTT.

This chain connects TRBV28 to TRBJ1-5; D is unresolved. The germline V gene encodes CDR1 MDHEN and CDR2 SYDVKM. The CDR3 runs to 16 residues. Trimming took 6 bases from V and 3 from J, leaving 18 bases between them. DNA of the CDR3: TGTGCCAGCAGACCTTGGGGTGCGGGCGACAATCAGCCCCAGCATTTT. It encodes CASRPWGAGDNQPQHF.

In DNA, the CDR3 is TGTGCCAGCAGCCGCATCGATGGGGTTGGCTACACCTTC. Its protein is CASSRIDGVGYTF. V and J are TRBV27 and TRBJ1-2; D unclear. Looked up from germline, CDR1 is MNHEY and CDR2 is SMNVEV (reference sequence). V dropped 6 bases and J dropped 7 bases, with 15 bases sitting between them. The CDR3 length is 13 residues.

The chain has TRBV6-5 and TRBJ1-5; the D is unclear. Germline CDR1 and CDR2: MNHEY and SVGAGI. The CDR3 has 15 amino acids. The germline V and J ends were trimmed by 6 bases and 1 base, with 13 bases remaining between them. The CDR3 coding sequence is TGTGCCAGCAGGTCCCAAGACGGGAGCAATCAGCCCCAGCATTTT. Translated, it gives CASRSQDGSNQPQHF.

J is TRBJ2-5 and V is TRBV3-1 (or the pseudogene TRBV3-2), with 7 bases that match TRBD2. This CDR3 spans 15 amino acids. V was pared by 4 bases and J by 4 bases, with 9 bases of the junction left unmatched. CDR1 is LGHDT and CDR2 is YNNKEL in the germline V gene (reference sequence). CDR3 bases: TGTGCCAGCAGCCCCCCGACTAGCCTCGGAGAGACCCAGTACTTC. Translation: CASSPPTSLGETQYF.